The source of this T cell receptor beta chain is a study of molecular identifiers for immune sequencing clone quantification. Preparation methods for the bulk TCR libraries were those previously described, with listed TCR primers. Each CDR3 protein gets one entry after TCRdb re-called the PCR reads with MiXCR. The sample holds 70,000 to 90,000 distinct CDR3 sequences, around 23% seen once. Germline CDR1 LGHNT, CDR2 FRNRAP. The CDR3 runs 13 residues. The V end was cut by 1 base, the J end by 10 bases, with 8 bases between. A few counts support this clonotype. The TCR sequence derives from a human donor in good health. Some libraries in this study had Jurkat cell RNA spiked in. Sample: naive CD8+ T cells from blood, with Jurkat cell RNA spiked in. Subset denoted: FACS-sorted CD8+CD4-CCR7+CD45RA+ naive T cells. The chain combines TRBV12-5 with TRBJ1-6; D gene unclear. The DNA of the CDR3 is TGTGCTAGTGGTTTGGCAATTGGGTCACCCCTCCACTTT. It codes for CASGLAIGSPLHF. The full variable domain, in which reference TRBV12-5 and TRBJ1-6 provide the parts outside the CDR3, is DARVTQTPRHKVTEMGQEVTMRCQPILGHNTVFWYRQTMMQGLELLAYFRNRAPLDDSGMPKDRFSAEMPDATLATLKIQPSEPRDSAVYFCASGLAIGSPLHFGNGTRLTVT.